Below, 22 T cell receptor beta chains from the same sample are listed, as sequenced in a study of human T cells and chemical hapten exposure (dated by TCRdb to the early 2020s). Library method: RACE. For sequencing, a NextSeq 500 was employed. TCRdb passed the public sequencing reads through fastp at Q25 and MiXCR, retaining productive beta sequences. For every CDR3 protein sequence, its rows merge into one entry that carries the most common genes and DNA. For this sample the table gives under 90,000 distinct CDR3 sequences, of which 8% to 10% were detected only once. Together, the top ten hold roughly 3.5% of the sample. In the paper's terms, the time point label means: pre-sensitization, week 0. The treatment or condition label for this specimen denotes: therapeutic diphenylcyclopropenone sensitization with weekly scalp DPC. The material sequenced was whole blood, taken in connection with sensitization to the hapten diphenylcyclopropenone (DPC). The receptors were sampled from a woman between 35 and 50 years old with alopecia areata. Some clones in this sample may be carry-over from other donors' samples.

This clonotype was seen only a few times. The chain links TRBV6-2 or TRBV6-3 to TRBJ1-5, with 7 bases fitting TRBD1. V was pared by 2 bases and J by 7 bases, with 11 bases of the junction left unmatched. The germline CDR1 and CDR2 sequences are MNHEY and SVGEGT. The CDR3 runs 16 residues. CDR3 DNA sequence: TGTGCCAGCAGTTACCCCAATAGGGGGCTCGGACAGCCCCAGCATTTT. It specifies CASSYPNRGLGQPQHF.

This clonotype was recorded at least ten times. V gene TRBV7-9 combines with J gene TRBJ2-3; TRBD2 agrees at 11 bases. The CDR3 sequence is 16 residues long. Trimming cost V 2 bases and J 3 bases; bases outside gene matches: 4. Germline CDR1 reads SEHNR; CDR2 reads FQNEAQ (reference sequence). The CDR3, as DNA: TGTGCCAGCAGCTTAACTGGGACTAGCGGAACAGATACGCAGTATTTT. Translation gives CASSLTGTSGTDTQYF.

The genes are TRBV11-1 and TRBJ1-6; weak D call: TRBD1 (5 bases). The CDR3 sequence is 13 residues long. Germline CDR1 SGHAT, CDR2 FQDESV (reference sequence). V was cut by 1 base and J by 12 bases, with 10 bases left in between. In DNA form, the CDR3 reads TGTGCCAGCAGCTTAGTTCCGGACAAACCCCTCCACTTT. Amino acid sequence: CASSLVPDKPLHF.

The chain joins TRBV18 to TRBJ2-4; 7 bases are a match to TRBD2. J gave up 0 bases and V 6 bases, and 14 bases lay outside the gene matches. CDR1 KGHSH and CDR2 LQKENI come from the germline V gene. CDR3 length: 18 amino acids. The CDR3 loop is CASSPPGGSTIAKNIQYF. DNA of the CDR3: TGTGCCAGCTCGCCCCCGGGGGGATCCACTATAGCCAAAAACATTCAGTACTTC.

The chain joins TRBV6-6 to TRBJ2-1, with TRBD2 identical over 15 bases. Looked up from germline, CDR1 is MNHNY and CDR2 is SVGAGI (reference sequence). The ends lost 8 bases at V and 7 bases at J; junction bases unmatched: 3. The CDR3 covers 14 residues. In DNA form, the CDR3 reads TGTGCCAGCTTGGGACTAGCGGGGGGAAATGAGCAGTTCTTC. Amino acids: CASLGLAGGNEQFF.

This clonotype was counted ten times or more. The rearrangement uses TRBV18 and TRBJ2-2; D is undetermined. The CDR3 is 16 residues long. Trimming pared 2 bases from V and 7 bases from J, leaving 17 bases between. Germline V gene lookup returns CDR1 KGHSH and CDR2 LQKENI. CDR3 sequence reads: CASSPGKQVVGGELFF. The CDR3 DNA reads TGTGCCAGCTCACCAGGGAAGCAGGTGGTTGGCGGGGAGCTGTTTTTT.

At least ten counts were recorded for this clonotype. The chain recombines TRBV4-1 with TRBJ2-3; 10 bases line up with TRBD2. The CDR3 sequence is 19 residues long. The germline CDR1 and CDR2 sequences are MGHRA and YSYEKL. V shed 5 bases, J shed 1 base, and the junction held 15 bases outside the gene matches. The CDR3, as DNA: TGCGCCAGCAGCTCCCCACTCGCCTTTCTAGCGGGGGGCACAGATACGCAGTATTTT. Its translation: CASSSPLAFLAGGTDTQYF.

Here the CDR3 reads CASSDSREQYF. CDR3 DNA: TGCGCCAGCAGTGACAGTCGCGAGCAGTACTTC. V gene TRBV10-1 combines with J gene TRBJ2-7; no clear D gene. The germline gives CDR1 WNHNN, CDR2 SYGVQD (reference sequence). The CDR3 sequence is 11 residues long. The V end lost 3 bases, the J end lost 6 bases, and 6 bases lay between the germline ends.

V is TRBV4-2 and J is TRBJ2-5; perhaps TRBD1 as D (6 bases). The V end was cut by 1 base, the J end by 2 bases, with 11 bases between. The CDR3 sequence is 15 residues long. Per germline, CDR1 LGHNA and CDR2 YNFKEQ. The CDR3 is CASSQGRTAQETQYF. CDR3 DNA: TGTGCCAGCAGCCAAGGGCGGACAGCTCAAGAGACCCAGTACTTC.

The V call is TRBV6-2 or TRBV6-3, the J call TRBJ2-5; D gene uncertain. Germline V gives CDR1 MNHEY, CDR2 SVGEGT. V was clipped by 0 bases and J by 11 bases, with 10 bases between them. The CDR3 consists of 12 residues. In DNA, the CDR3 is TGTGCCAGCAGTTACTCGACGAGGTTTCAGTACTTC. It is translated as CASSYSTRFQYF.

This chain uses TRBV4-1 with TRBJ2-5; D might be TRBD2 (5 bases). Germline values: CDR1 MGHRA, CDR2 YSYEKL. This CDR3 has 16 amino acids. The ends were cut back, 4 bases at V and 2 bases at J, with 17 bases in the middle. CDR3 amino acids: CASSLTHTGGQETQYF. The CDR3 DNA reads as TGCGCCAGCAGCCTCACGCACACCGGCGGGCAAGAGACCCAGTACTTC.

This clonotype was seen a handful of times. The V and J genes are TRBV7-9 and TRBJ2-7, with D maybe TRBD2 (5 bases). This CDR3 spans 14 amino acids. Trimming shortened V by 2 bases and J by 4 bases, and 12 bases separated the two germline ends. Germline CDR1 SEHNR, CDR2 FQNEAQ (reference sequence). CDR3 region: CASSLTGNPYEQYF. In DNA, the CDR3 is TGTGCCAGCAGCTTAACGGGGAACCCTTACGAGCAGTACTTC.

This clonotype was counted ten times or more. J is TRBJ2-2 and V is TRBV24-1; 8 bases map to TRBD2. The CDR3 sequence is 16 residues long. Germline-derived CDR1 and CDR2 are KGHDR and SFDVKD. V was pared by 3 bases and J by 6 bases, with 8 bases of the junction left unmatched. This chain's CDR3 is CATSDRSGGHPGELFF. CDR3 in DNA: TGTGCCACCAGTGATCGGAGCGGGGGACATCCCGGGGAGCTGTTTTTT.

This clonotype came up many times. This chain uses TRBV7-2 with TRBJ1-1, with TRBD1 matching over 10 bases. The CDR3 consists of 16 residues. Germline V gives CDR1 SGHTA, CDR2 FQGNSA. V dropped 6 bases and J dropped 5; count of bases not matched to a gene: 12. CDR3 in amino acids: CASRKGQGSGGTEAFF. CDR3 DNA sequence: TGTGCCAGCAGGAAGGGACAGGGGAGTGGGGGAACTGAAGCTTTCTTT. The variable domain in full, completed from reference TRBV7-2 and TRBJ1-1, reads GAGVSQSPSNKVTEKGKDVELRCDPISGHTALYWYRQSLGQGLEFLIYFQGNSAPDKSGLPSDRFSAERTGGSVSTLTIQRTQQEDSAVYLCASRKGQGSGGTEAFFGQGTRLTVV.

Comments on this clonotype: Given a much more abundant clone one base away, this may be a read error. The chain joins TRBV5-4 to TRBJ2-2; 7 bases are a match to TRBD1. The CDR3 contains 15 residues. Germline CDR1 is SGHNT and CDR2 is YYREEE (reference sequence). The CDR3 is CANSLETGFAGELFF. CDR3 nucleotide sequence: TGTGCCAACAGCTTGGAGACAGGGTTCGCCGGGGAGCTGTTTTTT.

This rearrangement joins TRBV12-3 or TRBV12-4 to TRBJ2-5; D tentatively reads TRBD1 or TRBD2 (5 bases each). The CDR3 has 12 amino acids. Between the trimmed V and J ends, which lost 8 bases and 2 bases, there was a span of 9 bases. CDR3 sequence: CASGDGQETQYF. CDR3 DNA: TGTGCCAGCGGGGACGGTCAAGAGACCCAGTACTTC.

This clonotype was counted only a few times. The rearrangement links TRBV11-2 to TRBJ1-5; D not resolved. Germline values: CDR1 SGHAT, CDR2 FQNNGV. The CDR3 has 12 amino acids. With 5 bases removed from V and 7 bases from J, the gap between germline ends came to 9 bases. CDR3 region: CASSLVEQPQHF. The CDR3 DNA reads TGTGCCAGCAGCCTCGTCGAACAGCCCCAGCATTTT.

The CDR3 nucleotides read TGTGCCAGCAGCTTGTACGGGGTTGGGGCCAACGTCCTGACTTTC. Protein: CASSLYGVGANVLTF. V is TRBV5-4 and J is TRBJ2-6; D may be TRBD2 (5 bases). This CDR3 spans 15 amino acids. Trimming removed 1 base at V and 3 bases at J, with 8 bases between. Germline V gives CDR1 SGHNT, CDR2 YYREEE (reference sequence).

There are a few counts of this clonotype. This chain joins TRBV28 and TRBJ1-5, with D uncertain. V dropped 3 bases and J dropped 6 bases, with 12 bases sitting between them. The germline V gene has CDR1 MDHEN and CDR2 SYDVKM. The CDR3 is 14 residues long. This CDR3 is CASSLGGLGQPQHF. The CDR3 DNA sequence: TGTGCCAGCAGTTTGGGTGGGTTGGGTCAGCCCCAGCATTTT.

V usage is TRBV5-1 and J usage is TRBJ2-3, with D tentatively TRBD2 (5 bases). Per the germline V gene, CDR1 is SGHRS and CDR2 is YFSETQ. Trimming stripped 0 bases from V and 3 bases from J, with 20 bases between. The CDR3 is 18 residues long. The CDR3 nucleotides read TGCGCCAGCAGCTTGGCCGGGGTTTTAGCTCAAAGAACAGATACGCAGTATTTT. Residues: CASSLAGVLAQRTDTQYF.

This clonotype was seen ten or more times. The chain combines TRBV5-6 with TRBJ2-3, with D hard to call. The V end was cut by 3 bases, the J end by 2 bases, with 1 base between. This CDR3 spans 11 amino acids. Germline values: CDR1 SGHDT, CDR2 YYEEEE. CDR3 nucleotide sequence: TGTGCCAGCAGCTCCACAGATACGCAGTATTTT. Residues: CASSSTDTQYF.

This clonotype was counted ten times or more. The rearrangement links TRBV6-2 or TRBV6-3 to TRBJ2-7, with 7 nucleotides matching TRBD1. CDR3 length: 13 residues. The germline V gene encodes CDR1 MNHEY and CDR2 SVGEGT. V lost 5 bases and J lost 0; bases outside the gene matches: 1. The CDR3 DNA reads TGTGCCAGCAGTCCAGGGGGCTCCTACGAGCAGTACTTC. As protein: CASSPGGSYEQYF.